The T cell receptor beta chain under discussion was sequenced for a study of technical replicates of blood from several donors (dated by TCRdb to the late 2010s). From V the trimming removes 4 bases and from J it removes 0 bases, while the gene matches leave 5 bases of the junction unaccounted for. The CDR3 goes from the cysteine to the phenylalanine over 15 residues. Only CDR3 DNA is held: 45 bases, read in frame from base 1. CDR1 and CDR2 (MGHDK, SYGVNS) derive from the germline V gene. Library method: the immunoSEQ multiplex PCR assay. TCRdb took over this immuneACCESS table, retaining in-frame rearrangements with V and J assigned. Such tables are incomplete; in checked studies, under half of the missing clones stem from an unresolved V gene, and the remainder is unexplained. Counted in this sample were 79,000 or so clones; 90% to 95% of them appeared once. 0.25% of the sample is taken by the ten largest.

In regard to this clone: The antigen it recognizes is unknown. The input lacks base qualities; no much larger clone sits a single base away.

The sample was T cells isolated from PBMCs. Rearrangement joined TRBV25-1 to TRBJ1-1, and 7 junctional nucleotides match TRBD1. The receptor was derived from a human donor in good health. The nucleotide sequence is TGTGCCAGCAGTGGGGACAGAGACTTGAACACTGAAGCTTTCTTT. Its amino acids are CASSGDRDLNTEAFF.